This is a list of T cell receptor beta chains from one sample in a study of monozygotic twins with inflammatory bowel disease. One entry per CDR3 protein, without DNA, is what TCRdb gives after re-calling the 5' RACE reads. The specimen's table records around 410,000 distinct CDR3 sequences. The source material was blood. The source is a human donor with ulcerative colitis or Crohn's disease, or a healthy co-twin of an affected twin (not recorded which). CDR3s include the opening cysteine and the closing phenylalanine or tryptophan. The order of the fields is V gene, J gene, CDR3 protein.

V: TRBV7-9; J: TRBJ1-2; CDR3: CASSTLGTTPLGYTF
V: TRBV6-5; J: TRBJ1-4; CDR3: CASSYGGGGNEKLFF
V: TRBV28; J: TRBJ1-5; CDR3: CASSLPPGQFNQPQHF
V: TRBV5-6; J: TRBJ1-1; CDR3: CASSMLGTNTEAFF
V: TRBV19; J: TRBJ2-1; CDR3: CASSISEYNEQFF
V: TRBV4-3; J: TRBJ1-2; CDR3: CASSQDRGQDGYTF
V: TRBV7-2; J: TRBJ2-3; CDR3: CASSPGGSGRATDTQYF
V: TRBV10-3; J: TRBJ2-4; CDR3: CAISDTAQGYIQYF
V: TRBV5-5; J: TRBJ2-2; CDR3: CASSLGTNTGELFF
V: TRBV11-1; J: TRBJ2-3; CDR3: CASSAIGTSGGGPTDTQYF
V: TRBV2; J: TRBJ1-1; CDR3: CASTGQKNTEAFF
V: TRBV5-4; J: TRBJ1-5; CDR3: CASSYQGRQPQHF
V: TRBV5-1; J: TRBJ2-5; CDR3: CATRTGSGSETQYF
V: TRBV5-1; J: TRBJ1-2; CDR3: CASSLGRTAGIYGYTF
V: TRBV5-1; J: TRBJ2-1; CDR3: CASSTVASGGLGDEQFF
V: TRBV6-5; J: TRBJ2-3; CDR3: CASSLTSGGAFDTQYF
V: TRBV5-1; J: TRBJ1-2; CDR3: CASSLVTTGSGRGGYTF
V: TRBV20-1; J: TRBJ1-2; CDR3: CSTRDRTNYGYTF
V: TRBV9; J: TRBJ1-1; CDR3: CASSVTPNTEAFF
V: TRBV7-9; J: TRBJ2-3; CDR3: CASSLSDPPGDTQYF
V: TRBV12-3/TRBV12-4; J: TRBJ1-1; CDR3: CASRSDRGVNTEAFF
V: TRBV9; J: TRBJ2-1; CDR3: CASSLPTSPDWDNEQFF
V: TRBV20-1; J: TRBJ2-5; CDR3: CSARTTGRETQYF
V: TRBV7-6; J: TRBJ2-2; CDR3: CASSLKDSTGELFF
V: TRBV19; J: TRBJ2-2; CDR3: CASSIAHTGELFF
V: TRBV28; J: TRBJ2-7; CDR3: CASSTPGLASYEQYF
V: TRBV5-1; J: TRBJ2-3; CDR3: CASSRDWRVDTDTQYF
V: TRBV15; J: TRBJ1-3; CDR3: CATSREGGAGNTIYF
V: TRBV5-1; J: TRBJ2-7; CDR3: CASRDPNSYEQYF
V: TRBV7-9; J: TRBJ1-2; CDR3: CASSLGQGADYGYTF
V: TRBV24-1; J: TRBJ2-3; CDR3: CATSDMDRDWRTQYF
V: TRBV5-1; J: TRBJ2-1; CDR3: CASSSLGASQSSYNEQFF
V: TRBV11-2; J: TRBJ1-1; CDR3: CASSLSTGNTEAFF
V: TRBV6-2/TRBV6-3; J: TRBJ2-7; CDR3: CASMRETSYEQYF
V: TRBV7-2; J: TRBJ2-1; CDR3: CASSSRGRGYNEQFF
V: TRBV9; J: TRBJ1-1; CDR3: CASSAGLNTEAFF
V: TRBV5-5; J: TRBJ2-1; CDR3: CASSLGLAAAYNEQFF
V: TRBV2; J: TRBJ2-1; CDR3: CASSSRVPYNEQFF
V: TRBV18; J: TRBJ1-1; CDR3: CASSRVYTEAFF
V: TRBV12-3/TRBV12-4; J: TRBJ1-2; CDR3: CASSHSRTGKAYRGYTF
V: TRBV7-2; J: TRBJ1-3; CDR3: CASSIRGGGTGNTIYF
V: TRBV27; J: TRBJ1-1; CDR3: CASSSGQGWGTEAFF
V: TRBV30; J: TRBJ2-3; CDR3: CARSRLAGSTDTQYF
V: TRBV6-1; J: TRBJ2-7; CDR3: CASSPVRSGGYEQYF
V: TRBV12-3/TRBV12-4; J: TRBJ1-2; CDR3: CASTQLTGMDGYTF
V: TRBV12-3/TRBV12-4; J: TRBJ2-1; CDR3: CASYTGQGANEQFF
V: TRBV11-2; J: TRBJ1-1; CDR3: CASSLQGLAFF
V: TRBV5-4; J: TRBJ2-2; CDR3: CASSPAGQMAAGELFF
V: TRBV9; J: TRBJ2-7; CDR3: CASSVVGRGLDEQYF
V: TRBV7-2; J: TRBJ1-2; CDR3: CASSPDIGGDHGYTF
V: TRBV5-4; J: TRBJ1-2; CDR3: CATKRSGGHGYTF
V: TRBV10-3; J: TRBJ2-7; CDR3: CAISVTGGSTYEQYF
V: TRBV12-3/TRBV12-4; J: TRBJ1-2; CDR3: CASVKDVNYGYTF